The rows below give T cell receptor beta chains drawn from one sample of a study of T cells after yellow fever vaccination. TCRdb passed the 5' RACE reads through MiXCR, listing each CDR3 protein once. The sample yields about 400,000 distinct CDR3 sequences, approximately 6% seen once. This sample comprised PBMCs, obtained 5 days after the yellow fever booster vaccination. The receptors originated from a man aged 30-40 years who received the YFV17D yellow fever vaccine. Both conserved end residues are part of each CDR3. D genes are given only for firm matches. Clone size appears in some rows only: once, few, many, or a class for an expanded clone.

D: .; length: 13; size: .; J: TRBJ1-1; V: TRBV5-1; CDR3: CASRPQGNTEAFF; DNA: TGCGCCAGCCGGCCCCAGGGGAACACTGAAGCTTTCTTT
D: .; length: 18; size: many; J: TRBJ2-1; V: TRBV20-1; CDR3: CSARDHGGRAGVMYEQFF; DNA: TGCAGTGCTAGAGATCATGGAGGTCGCGCAGGCGTTATGTATGAGCAGTTCTTC
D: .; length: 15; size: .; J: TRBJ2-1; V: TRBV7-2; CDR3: CASSPTPGLLNEQFF; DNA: TGTGCCAGCAGCCCGACTCCGGGACTCCTCAATGAGCAGTTCTTC
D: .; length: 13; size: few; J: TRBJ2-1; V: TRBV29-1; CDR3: CSAREGRFNEQFF; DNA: TGCAGCGCTCGCGAAGGGCGATTCAATGAGCAGTTCTTC
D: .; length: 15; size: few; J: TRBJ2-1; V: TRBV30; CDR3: CACPLERENLNEQFF; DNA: TGTGCCTGCCCCTTGGAGAGGGAAAATTTGAATGAGCAGTTCTTC
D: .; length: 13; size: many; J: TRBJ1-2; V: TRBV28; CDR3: CASSLQGNYGYTF; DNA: TGTGCCAGCAGTCTCCAGGGGAACTATGGCTACACCTTC
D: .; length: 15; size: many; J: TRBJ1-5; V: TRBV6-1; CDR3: CASSLLPRDGQPQHF; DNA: TGTGCCAGCAGCCTATTGCCCAGGGACGGGCAGCCCCAGCATTTT
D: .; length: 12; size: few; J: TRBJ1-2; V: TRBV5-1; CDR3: CASSGTSYGYTF; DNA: TGCGCCAGCAGCGGGACAAGCTATGGCTACACCTTC
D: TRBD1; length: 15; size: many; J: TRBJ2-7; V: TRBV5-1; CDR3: CASRAGQAGTDEQYF; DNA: TGCGCCAGCAGGGCCGGACAGGCAGGCACGGACGAGCAGTACTTC
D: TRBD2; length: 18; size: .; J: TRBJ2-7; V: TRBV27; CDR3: CASSYVSGAAGGSYEQYF; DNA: TGTGCCAGCAGTTACGTTTCCGGGGCAGCGGGGGGCTCCTACGAGCAGTACTTC
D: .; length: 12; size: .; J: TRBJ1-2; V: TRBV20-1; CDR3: CSARERDYGYTF; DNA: TGCAGTGCTAGAGAACGCGACTATGGCTACACCTTC
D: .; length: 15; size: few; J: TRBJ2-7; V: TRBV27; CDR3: CASSFVAVGGYEQYF; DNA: TGTGCCAGCAGTTTTGTGGCCGTGGGCGGCTACGAGCAGTACTTC
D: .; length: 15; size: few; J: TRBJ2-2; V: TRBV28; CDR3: CASSAPGQNTGELFF; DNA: TGTGCCAGCAGTGCCCCGGGACAGAACACCGGGGAGCTGTTTTTT
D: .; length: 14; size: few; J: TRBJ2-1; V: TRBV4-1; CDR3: CASSPFRDGNEQFF; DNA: TGCGCCAGCAGCCCTTTCCGGGACGGCAATGAGCAGTTCTTC
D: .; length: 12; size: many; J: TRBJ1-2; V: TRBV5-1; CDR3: CASSSSLDGYTF; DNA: TGCGCCAGCAGCTCGAGCCTGGATGGCTACACCTTC
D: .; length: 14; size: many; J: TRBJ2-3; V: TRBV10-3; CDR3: CAISGYASTDTQYF; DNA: TGTGCCATCAGTGGCTATGCTAGCACAGATACGCAGTATTTT
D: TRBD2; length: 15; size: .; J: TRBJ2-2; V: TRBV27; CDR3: CASTRGVVDTGELFF; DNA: TGTGCCAGCACCCGGGGGGTAGTTGACACCGGGGAGCTGTTTTTT
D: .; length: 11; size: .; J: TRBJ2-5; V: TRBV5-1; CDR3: CASNSQETQYF; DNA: TGCGCCAGCAACTCCCAAGAGACCCAGTACTTC
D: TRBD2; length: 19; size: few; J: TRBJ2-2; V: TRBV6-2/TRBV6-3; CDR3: CASSSAGTSGDPATGELFF; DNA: TGTGCCAGCAGTTCCGCCGGGACTAGCGGAGATCCGGCCACCGGGGAGCTGTTTTTT
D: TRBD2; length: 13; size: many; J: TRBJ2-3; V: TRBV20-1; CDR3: CSAISGRGGTQYF; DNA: TGCAGTGCTATTAGCGGGAGAGGGGGTACGCAGTATTTT
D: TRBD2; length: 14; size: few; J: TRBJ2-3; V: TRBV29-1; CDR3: CSVAGTSGTDTQYF; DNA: TGCAGCGTCGCCGGGACTAGCGGCACAGATACGCAGTATTTT
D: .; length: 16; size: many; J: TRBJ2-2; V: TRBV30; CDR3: CAWTTGLSGAAGELFF; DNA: TGTGCCTGGACGACGGGACTTTCCGGGGCCGCCGGGGAGCTGTTTTTT
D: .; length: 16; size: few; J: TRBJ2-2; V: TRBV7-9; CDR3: CASSLEVSANTGELFF; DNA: TGTGCCAGCAGCTTAGAAGTCTCAGCCAACACCGGGGAGCTGTTTTTT
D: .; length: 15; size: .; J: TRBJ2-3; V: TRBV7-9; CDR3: CASSLRAGQTDTQYF; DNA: TGTGCCAGCAGCCTCCGAGCTGGGCAGACAGATACGCAGTATTTT
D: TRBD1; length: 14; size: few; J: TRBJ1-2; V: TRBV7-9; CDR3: CASSLGTGSDGYTF; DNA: TGTGCCAGCAGCTTGGGGACAGGGTCCGATGGCTACACCTTC
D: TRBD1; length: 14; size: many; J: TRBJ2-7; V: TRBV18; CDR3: CASSPGTGSYEQYF; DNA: TGTGCCAGCTCACCCGGGACAGGCTCCTACGAGCAGTACTTC
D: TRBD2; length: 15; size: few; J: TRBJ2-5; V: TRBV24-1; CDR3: CATSDGPREGETQYF; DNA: TGTGCCACCAGTGATGGGCCGCGGGAGGGAGAGACCCAGTACTTC
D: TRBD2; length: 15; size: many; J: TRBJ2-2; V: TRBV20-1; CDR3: CSAPGRGGTTGELFF; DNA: TGCAGTGCGCCGGGGAGGGGAGGAACCACCGGGGAGCTGTTTTTT
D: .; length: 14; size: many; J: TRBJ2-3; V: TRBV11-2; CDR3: CASSLAPSPDTQYF; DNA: TGTGCCAGCAGCTTAGCACCATCGCCAGATACGCAGTATTTT
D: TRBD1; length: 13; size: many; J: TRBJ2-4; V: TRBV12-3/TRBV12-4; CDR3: CASSTGTDQVQYF; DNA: TGTGCCAGCAGTACCGGGACAGATCAAGTTCAGTACTTC
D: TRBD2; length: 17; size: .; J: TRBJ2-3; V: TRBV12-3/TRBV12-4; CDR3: CASSLVLAGSSTDTQYF; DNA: TGTGCCAGCAGTTTAGTACTAGCGGGGTCTAGCACAGATACGCAGTATTTT
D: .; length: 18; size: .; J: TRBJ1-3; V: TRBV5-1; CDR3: CASSLGGMGRSSGNTIYF; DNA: TGCGCCAGCAGCTTAGGGGGGATGGGAAGAAGCTCTGGAAACACCATATATTTT
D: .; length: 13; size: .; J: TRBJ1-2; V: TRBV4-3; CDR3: CASSQDRGGGYTF; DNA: TGCGCCAGCAGCCAAGATCGGGGGGGTGGCTACACCTTC
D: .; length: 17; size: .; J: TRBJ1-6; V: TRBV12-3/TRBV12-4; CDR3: CASREVGRNDYNSPLHF; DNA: TGTGCCAGCAGAGAAGTAGGACGGAACGACTATAATTCACCCCTCCACTTT
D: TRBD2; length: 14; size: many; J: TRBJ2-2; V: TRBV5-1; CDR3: CASSPSGSTGELFF; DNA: TGCGCCAGCAGCCCTAGCGGGAGCACCGGGGAGCTGTTTTTT
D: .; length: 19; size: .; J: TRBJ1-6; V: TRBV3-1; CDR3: CASSQDSKRTSSYNSPLHF; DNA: TGTGCCAGCAGCCAAGATTCGAAGCGAACCAGCTCCTATAATTCACCCCTCCACTTT
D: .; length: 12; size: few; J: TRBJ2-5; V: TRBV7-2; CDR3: CASSPRGKAQYF; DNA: TGTGCCAGCAGCCCTCGGGGTAAGGCCCAGTACTTC
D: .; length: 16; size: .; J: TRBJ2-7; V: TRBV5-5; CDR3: CASSLDVRRSSYEQYF; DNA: TGTGCCAGCAGCTTGGATGTCCGACGTAGCTCCTACGAGCAGTACTTC
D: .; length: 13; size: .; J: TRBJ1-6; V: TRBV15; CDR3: CATSRERDSPLHF; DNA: TGTGCCACCAGCAGAGAGCGGGATTCACCCCTCCACTTT
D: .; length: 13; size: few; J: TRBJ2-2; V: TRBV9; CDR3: CASQGGWTGELFF; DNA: TGTGCCAGCCAGGGCGGGTGGACCGGGGAGCTGTTTTTT
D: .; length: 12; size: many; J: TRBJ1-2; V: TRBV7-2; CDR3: CASSLDRYGYTF; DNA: TGTGCCAGCAGCTTAGACCGTTATGGCTACACCTTC
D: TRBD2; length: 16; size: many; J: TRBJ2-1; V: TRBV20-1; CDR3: CSAPRTSGRDYNEQFF; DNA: TGCAGTGCCCCCCGGACTAGCGGGAGGGATTACAATGAGCAGTTCTTC
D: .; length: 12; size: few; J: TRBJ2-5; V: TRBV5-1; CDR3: CASSSRRETQYF; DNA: TGCGCCAGCAGCTCACGGAGAGAGACCCAGTACTTC
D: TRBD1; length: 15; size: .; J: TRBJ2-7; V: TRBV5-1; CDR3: CASSPLQGDRDEQYF; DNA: TGCGCCAGCAGCCCATTACAGGGGGATCGGGACGAGCAGTACTTC
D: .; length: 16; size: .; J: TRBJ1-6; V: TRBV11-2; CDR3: CATDNLGQRKNSPLHF; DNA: TGTGCCACCGATAACCTGGGGCAGAGAAAAAATTCACCCCTCCACTTT
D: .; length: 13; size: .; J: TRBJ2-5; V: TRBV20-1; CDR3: CSARPSLRETQYF; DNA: TGCAGTGCTAGGCCTAGCCTGCGGGAGACCCAGTACTTC
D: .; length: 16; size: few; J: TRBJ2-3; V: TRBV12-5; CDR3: CASGLGFSTYTDTQYF; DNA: TGTGCTAGTGGTTTGGGGTTCTCTACCTACACAGATACGCAGTATTTT
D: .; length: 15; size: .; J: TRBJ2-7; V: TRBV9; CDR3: CASSVDPGATYEQYF; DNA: TGTGCCAGCAGCGTAGATCCGGGGGCGACCTACGAGCAGTACTTC
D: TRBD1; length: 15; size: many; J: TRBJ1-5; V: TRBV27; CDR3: CASSLAQGGNQPQHF; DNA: TGTGCCAGCAGTTTGGCACAGGGGGGCAATCAGCCCCAGCATTTT
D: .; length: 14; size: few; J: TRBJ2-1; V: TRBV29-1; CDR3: CSVERQGNYNEQFF; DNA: TGCAGCGTCGAGCGGCAGGGCAACTACAATGAGCAGTTCTTC
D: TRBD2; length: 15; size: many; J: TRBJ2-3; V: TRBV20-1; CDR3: CSARSSGKGTDTQYF; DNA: TGCAGTGCTAGATCCAGCGGGAAGGGCACAGATACGCAGTATTTT
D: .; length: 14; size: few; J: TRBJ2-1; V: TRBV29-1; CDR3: CSVSSWASRDEQFF; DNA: TGCAGCGTTTCTTCTTGGGCCTCTAGGGATGAGCAGTTCTTC
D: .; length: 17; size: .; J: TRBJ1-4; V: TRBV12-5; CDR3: CASGPFSEIATNEKLFF; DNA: TGTGCTAGTGGTCCGTTCTCCGAGATTGCAACTAATGAAAAACTGTTTTTT
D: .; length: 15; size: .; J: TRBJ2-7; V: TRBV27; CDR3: CASSRGSGGDYEQYF; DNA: TGTGCCAGCAGTCGAGGTTCAGGGGGGGACTACGAGCAGTACTTC
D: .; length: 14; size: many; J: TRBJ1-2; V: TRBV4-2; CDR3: CASSQDGGSYGYTF; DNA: TGTGCCAGCAGCCAAGACGGGGGAAGCTATGGCTACACCTTC
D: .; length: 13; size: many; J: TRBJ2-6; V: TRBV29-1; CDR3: CSAPMPGANVLTF; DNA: TGCAGCGCCCCGATGCCTGGGGCCAACGTCCTGACTTTC
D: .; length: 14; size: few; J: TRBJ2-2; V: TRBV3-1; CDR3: CASSQRTALGELFF; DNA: TGTGCCAGCAGCCAACGGACAGCTCTGGGGGAGCTGTTTTTT
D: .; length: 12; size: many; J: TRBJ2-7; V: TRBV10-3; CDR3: CAISESVYEQYF; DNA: TGTGCCATCAGTGAGTCGGTCTACGAGCAGTACTTC